The rows below give T cell receptor beta chains drawn from one sample of a study of cytomegalovirus exposure and HLA in healthy donors. Here immunoSEQ multiplex PCR was the method, and the copy in TCRdb shows in-frame clones only, minus some. Of fewer than 140,000 clones in the sample, 60% to 85% were seen once. The sequenced sample was PBMCs. Receptors originate from a male donor in good health and CMV-seropositive. CDR3s leave out the opening cysteine and the closing phenylalanine or tryptophan.

J,V,CDR3
TRBJ2-7,TRBV29-1,SVEDLQGSLPSCVWY
TRBJ2-7,TRBV27,ASSFGGSDKDEQY
TRBJ2-7,TRBV15,ATSRDEDSQTYEQY
TRBJ1-5,TRBV19,ASSPTLAGGSQPQH
TRBJ2-3,TRBV15,ATSRTSGSTDTQY
TRBJ2-7,TRBV15,ATSGTGDSYEQY
TRBJ2-5,TRBV7-2,ASSSYTGGQETQY
TRBJ1-2,TRBV30,AWRAAAKSYT
TRBJ1-1,TRBV28,ASRRRQGARTEAF
TRBJ2-1,TRBV6-6,ASSYPLAGGTNEQF
TRBJ2-5,TRBV7-2,ASSPFSETQY
TRBJ2-5,TRBV5-1,ASSDRTSGQETQY
TRBJ1-5,TRBV7-8,ASSLVGGASQPQH
TRBJ2-3,TRBV4-3,ASSQDGRADTQY
TRBJ2-1,TRBV5-1,ASSLDGRASYNEQF
TRBJ2-3,TRBV9,ASSLAEPTDTQY
TRBJ2-7,TRBV20-1,SARDVREQY
TRBJ1-5,TRBV5-6,ASSFKGQPQH
TRBJ1-1,TRBV7-9,ASSTNRVGAEAF
TRBJ2-7,TRBV5-4,ASRQGGNAPNSYEQY
TRBJ1-3,TRBV11-1,ASSDLQSGGRNTIY
TRBJ2-7,TRBV29-1,SVGLGREQY
TRBJ1-2,TRBV5-6,ASSLATQQQGLRGYT
TRBJ2-2,TRBV5-1,ASSLQGQNTGELF
TRBJ2-2,TRBV6-5,ASSYSRGLLSGELF
TRBJ2-6,TRBV18,ASSQQAGANVLT
TRBJ2-6,TRBV7-3,ASSGQHSGANVLT
TRBJ1-1,TRBV6-6,ASTQGVTHTEAF
TRBJ2-3,TRBV14,ASRPTLANTDTQY
TRBJ2-7,TRBV4-3,ASSQDPQGAGEQY
TRBJ1-5,TRBV5-8,ASSSGQGNWGNQPQH
TRBJ1-3,TRBV5-1,ASSLGSPSGNTIY
TRBJ2-1,TRBV6-6,ASTKGQGGEQF
TRBJ2-5,TRBV5-1,ASSRIAGPEETQY
TRBJ2-2,TRBV25-1,ASSDENRDRGTGELF
TRBJ1-1,TRBV18,ASSPPGPFTEAF
TRBJ2-3,TRBV5-4,ASSLESAGVVPDTQY
TRBJ2-7,TRBV4-1,ASSQETQLSYEQY
TRBJ1-1,TRBV18,ASSPVPTGAGTEAF
TRBJ2-3,TRBV4-1,ASSQPGTSGSTDTQY
TRBJ2-1,TRBV5-1,ASSLGQSSGRLYNEQF
TRBJ2-2,TRBV28,ASSLLSVSSGDTGELF
TRBJ2-7,TRBV11-2,ASIDYGTGRYEQY
TRBJ2-1,TRBV4-3,ASGSSYNEQF
TRBJ2-3,TRBV7-2,ASSLGGAPTDTQY
TRBJ1-4,TRBV9,ASSGEGIRGVATNEKLF
TRBJ2-1,TRBV14,ASSRPGAGGYNEQF
TRBJ2-7,TRBV6-5,ASSYSGLSYEQY
TRBJ1-1,TRBV27,ASSQLGRGATEAF
TRBJ2-3,TRBV7-8,ASSLEAGGITDTQY
TRBJ1-5,TRBV19,ASSIQGSNQPQH
TRBJ1-4,TRBV25-1,ASSDSSRNEKLF
TRBJ2-7,TRBV6-1,ASNPGAYEQY